This TCR beta chain was recorded in a study of blood T cell repertoires in COVID-19. Sequencing used immunoSEQ multiplex PCR; TCRdb keeps in-frame clones, though not all of them. The sample holds 260,000 or so clones, around four fifths seen once. Germline V gives CDR1 LNHDA, CDR2 SQIVND (reference sequence). V lost 4 bases, J lost 8 bases, and 11 bases stayed unmatched. CDR3 size: 15 residues. Material for sequencing was PBMCs or T cells enriched from blood (not recorded which). V and J are TRBV19 and TRBJ2-1; 7 positions agree with TRBD1. The sequence came from a woman between 35 and 50 years old who had been exposed to COVID-19. CDR3 bases: TGTGCCAGTAGTACAGGGACAGTCCAACGTGATGAGCAGTTCTTC. Its translation is CASSTGTVQRDEQFF.